This T cell receptor (beta chain) originates from a study of neurological immune-mediated disorders. Points from the study as a whole: The repertoires of 18 of 34 multiple sclerosis patients fell into one related-CDR3 cluster (a possible signature) under phylogenetic grouping.

V lost 3 bases and J lost 4; bases outside the gene matches: 2. The CDR3 runs 15 residues. The germline CDR1 and CDR2 sequences are SGHRS and YFSETQ. This clonotype was recorded many times. Its antigen remains unknown. TCRdb used MiXCR to reprocess the 5' RACE reads, holding one entry per CDR3 protein. The sample lists 50,000 to 70,000 distinct CDR3 sequences, roughly 2.5% seen once, with about 3% in the top ten. The sequencing sample was made of PBMCs. The source of this sequence is a man over 45 with multiple sclerosis. The gene calls are TRBV5-1 and TRBJ2-1; the match to TRBD2 covers 12 bases. The CDR3 bases are TGCGCCAGCAGCTCTAGCGGGGGGGTTTACAATGAGCAGTTCTTC. Encoded protein: CASSSSGGVYNEQFF.